A selection of T cell receptor beta chains follows, all from one sample in a study of OX40 agonist ivuxolimab in advanced cancers. This table comes from immunoSEQ multiplex PCR, and its TCRdb copy is limited to in-frame clones, with some not included. The sample has about 84,000 clones, roughly 84% seen once. The sample here was CD4+ or CD8+ T cells sorted from blood, taken in a trial of the OX40 agonist ivuxolimab. These receptors originate from an adult with an advanced solid tumor such as melanoma, head and neck, liver or kidney cancer. Both conserved end residues are part of each CDR3. Each record gives: V gene, clone size, J gene, D gene, CDR3 protein, CDR3 DNA. The D gene is left open where the match is weak. The listing skips clone size in some rows; elsewhere it reads once, few, many or a size class.

v_gene: TRBV4-3; abundance: .; j_gene: TRBJ2-2; d_gene: TRBD2; CDR3aa: CASSQVGLAGTGELFF; CDR3nt: TGCGCCAGCAGCCAAGTGGGACTAGCGGGGACCGGGGAGCTGTTTTTT
v_gene: TRBV6-5; abundance: .; j_gene: TRBJ2-3; d_gene: .; CDR3aa: CASSYGQASDTQYF; CDR3nt: TGTGCCAGCAGTTACGGGCAGGCCTCAGATACGCAGTATTTT
v_gene: TRBV5-4; abundance: .; j_gene: TRBJ1-1; d_gene: .; CDR3aa: CASSSAKRNTEAFF; CDR3nt: TGTGCCAGCAGCAGCGCGAAAAGGAACACTGAAGCTTTCTTT
v_gene: TRBV19; abundance: .; j_gene: TRBJ1-5; d_gene: .; CDR3aa: CASSIGTYNQPQHF; CDR3nt: TGTGCCAGTAGTATTGGGACGTACAATCAGCCCCAGCATTTT
v_gene: TRBV6-1; abundance: .; j_gene: TRBJ2-5; d_gene: TRBD2; CDR3aa: CASSEFPGGGQETQYF; CDR3nt: TGTGCCAGCAGTGAGTTTCCGGGGGGAGGCCAAGAGACCCAGTACTTC
v_gene: TRBV28; abundance: .; j_gene: TRBJ2-7; d_gene: TRBD1; CDR3aa: CASRGQGSSYEQYF; CDR3nt: TGTGCCAGCAGAGGACAGGGAAGTTCCTACGAGCAGTACTTC
v_gene: TRBV18; abundance: .; j_gene: TRBJ2-3; d_gene: TRBD1; CDR3aa: CASSPQVWDRGTDTQYF; CDR3nt: TGTGCCAGCTCACCACAGGTCTGGGACAGGGGCACAGATACGCAGTATTTT
v_gene: TRBV7-9; abundance: few; j_gene: TRBJ1-2; d_gene: .; CDR3aa: CATRGSGTLGGYTF; CDR3nt: TGTGCCACCCGTGGGAGCGGGACACTTGGGGGCTACACCTTC
v_gene: TRBV18; abundance: .; j_gene: TRBJ1-2; d_gene: .; CDR3aa: CASSPDGTPGRGYTF; CDR3nt: TGTGCCAGCTCACCCGACGGGACCCCTGGGAGAGGCTACACCTTC
v_gene: TRBV29-1; abundance: few; j_gene: TRBJ2-3; d_gene: .; CDR3aa: CSVEKGSDTQYF; CDR3nt: TGCAGCGTTGAAAAAGGTTCAGATACGCAGTATTTT
v_gene: TRBV29-1; abundance: .; j_gene: TRBJ2-1; d_gene: .; CDR3aa: CSVAFGSGNYNEQFF; CDR3nt: TGCAGCGTCGCCTTCGGCAGCGGTAACTACAATGAGCAGTTCTTC
v_gene: TRBV7-9; abundance: once; j_gene: TRBJ2-2; d_gene: .; CDR3aa: CASSLRPPDSNTGELFF; CDR3nt: TGTGCCAGCAGCCTTAGGCCCCCGGACAGCAACACCGGGGAGCTGTTTTTT
v_gene: TRBV28; abundance: .; j_gene: TRBJ2-1; d_gene: .; CDR3aa: CASTLTRTVGEQFF; CDR3nt: TGTGCCAGCACCCTAACCCGAACGGTCGGGGAGCAGTTCTTC
v_gene: TRBV7-9; abundance: .; j_gene: TRBJ2-3; d_gene: TRBD2; CDR3aa: CASTPFLGVAGVTDTQYF; CDR3nt: TGTGCCAGCACCCCTTTCCTTGGGGTAGCGGGGGTCACAGATACGCAGTATTTT
v_gene: TRBV9; abundance: .; j_gene: TRBJ2-1; d_gene: TRBD2; CDR3aa: CASSEASGGALSYNEQFF; CDR3nt: TGTGCCAGCAGCGAAGCTAGCGGGGGGGCCCTCTCCTACAATGAGCAGTTCTTC
v_gene: TRBV5-6; abundance: .; j_gene: TRBJ2-3; d_gene: TRBD2; CDR3aa: CASSWGLAGGTQYF; CDR3nt: TGTGCCAGCAGCTGGGGACTAGCGGGGGGTACGCAGTATTTT
v_gene: TRBV18; abundance: few; j_gene: TRBJ2-1; d_gene: .; CDR3aa: CASSPPPGSYNEQFF; CDR3nt: TGTGCCAGCTCACCACCCCCAGGATCCTACAATGAGCAGTTCTTC
v_gene: TRBV7-2; abundance: .; j_gene: TRBJ2-7; d_gene: TRBD2; CDR3aa: CASSLEWGGDEQYF; CDR3nt: TGTGCCAGCAGCTTAGAGTGGGGGGGGGACGAGCAGTACTTC
v_gene: TRBV4-1; abundance: .; j_gene: TRBJ2-7; d_gene: TRBD1; CDR3aa: CASSQEGGRGSNEQYF; CDR3nt: TGCGCCAGCAGCCAAGAAGGGGGCAGGGGGTCAAACGAGCAGTACTTC
v_gene: TRBV4-1; abundance: .; j_gene: TRBJ2-1; d_gene: TRBD1; CDR3aa: CASSQDMGQEIYNEQFF; CDR3nt: TGCGCCAGCAGCCAAGATATGGGACAGGAAATCTACAATGAGCAGTTCTTC
v_gene: TRBV11-2; abundance: .; j_gene: TRBJ2-7; d_gene: .; CDR3aa: CASSSQAYEQYF; CDR3nt: TGTGCCAGCAGCTCCCAAGCTTACGAGCAGTACTTC
v_gene: TRBV5-1; abundance: .; j_gene: TRBJ2-6; d_gene: TRBD1; CDR3aa: CASSLNTGVISGANVLTF; CDR3nt: TGCGCCAGCAGCTTGAACACAGGGGTTATATCTGGGGCCAACGTCCTGACTTTC
v_gene: TRBV12-1; abundance: few; j_gene: TRBJ1-6; d_gene: .; CDR3aa: CASSPATNSPLHF; CDR3nt: TGTGCCAGCAGCCCAGCGACTAATTCACCCCTCCACTTT
v_gene: TRBV7-6; abundance: .; j_gene: TRBJ1-1; d_gene: .; CDR3aa: CASSLVRDPEAFF; CDR3nt: TGTGCCAGCAGCTTAGTCAGGGACCCTGAAGCTTTCTTT
v_gene: TRBV27; abundance: once; j_gene: TRBJ1-5; d_gene: TRBD1; CDR3aa: CASSFRGRGQPQHF; CDR3nt: TGTGCCAGCAGTTTCAGGGGGCGCGGGCAGCCCCAGCATTTT
v_gene: TRBV7-9; abundance: .; j_gene: TRBJ1-2; d_gene: .; CDR3aa: CASSPSGGYTF; CDR3nt: TGTGCCAGCAGCCCGAGCGGTGGCTACACCTTC
v_gene: TRBV11-3; abundance: .; j_gene: TRBJ2-2; d_gene: .; CDR3aa: CASSLTSTGELFF; CDR3nt: TGTGCCAGCAGTTTGACTTCAACCGGGGAGCTGTTTTTT
v_gene: TRBV25-1; abundance: few; j_gene: TRBJ2-3; d_gene: TRBD2; CDR3aa: CASSERGGSDKYF; CDR3nt: TGTGCCAGCAGTGAGAGGGGAGGGAGTGATAAGTATTTT
v_gene: TRBV7-2; abundance: few; j_gene: TRBJ2-4; d_gene: TRBD1; CDR3aa: CASSPLVGQTIQYF; CDR3nt: TGTGCCAGCAGCCCCCTGGTGGGACAGACGATTCAGTACTTC
v_gene: TRBV6-5; abundance: .; j_gene: TRBJ1-2; d_gene: TRBD1; CDR3aa: CASRSTGGYYGYTF; CDR3nt: TGTGCCAGCAGGTCCACAGGGGGGTACTATGGCTACACCTTC
v_gene: TRBV7-9; abundance: .; j_gene: TRBJ2-3; d_gene: TRBD1; CDR3aa: CASRAGGAGTQYF; CDR3nt: TGTGCCAGCAGGGCAGGGGGCGCGGGTACGCAGTATTTT
v_gene: TRBV9; abundance: .; j_gene: TRBJ1-3; d_gene: .; CDR3aa: CASSVGDLHSGNTIYF; CDR3nt: TGTGCCAGCAGCGTAGGAGACCTCCACTCTGGAAACACCATATATTTT
v_gene: TRBV7-2; abundance: .; j_gene: TRBJ2-1; d_gene: TRBD1; CDR3aa: CASSAGGYEQFF; CDR3nt: TGTGCCAGCAGCGCAGGGGGCTATGAGCAGTTCTTC
v_gene: TRBV30; abundance: .; j_gene: TRBJ1-1; d_gene: .; CDR3aa: CAWSGTANTEAFF; CDR3nt: TGTGCCTGGTCCGGGACGGCCAACACTGAAGCTTTCTTT
v_gene: TRBV5-4; abundance: few; j_gene: TRBJ2-7; d_gene: .; CDR3aa: CASSLAGTSSYEQYF; CDR3nt: TGTGCCAGCAGCTTGGCCGGGACAAGCTCCTACGAGCAGTACTTC
v_gene: TRBV14; abundance: .; j_gene: TRBJ2-5; d_gene: TRBD1; CDR3aa: CASRGTGVAETQYF; CDR3nt: TGTGCCAGCAGGGGGACAGGGGTAGCGGAGACCCAGTACTTC
v_gene: TRBV7-2; abundance: few; j_gene: TRBJ1-5; d_gene: .; CDR3aa: CASSLLLGQSNQPQHF; CDR3nt: TGTGCCAGCAGCTTATTGCTTGGACAGAGCAATCAGCCCCAGCATTTT
v_gene: TRBV4-1; abundance: .; j_gene: TRBJ2-4; d_gene: TRBD2; CDR3aa: CASSRAGLTLAKNIQYF; CDR3nt: TGCGCCAGCAGCCGAGCGGGACTGACCCTAGCCAAAAACATTCAGTACTTC
v_gene: TRBV5-4; abundance: .; j_gene: TRBJ1-4; d_gene: TRBD1; CDR3aa: CASSFPATGGHEKLFF; CDR3nt: TGTGCCAGCAGCTTCCCGGCGACAGGGGGCCATGAAAAACTGTTTTTT
v_gene: TRBV6-5; abundance: .; j_gene: TRBJ1-6; d_gene: .; CDR3aa: CASSYSGNSPLHF; CDR3nt: TGTGCCAGCAGTTACTCGGGGAATTCACCCCTCCACTTT
v_gene: TRBV7-2; abundance: once; j_gene: TRBJ2-1; d_gene: TRBD2; CDR3aa: CASSLALAGGKYNEQFF; CDR3nt: TGTGCCAGCAGCTTAGCCCTAGCGGGGGGAAAATACAATGAGCAGTTCTTC
v_gene: TRBV6-1; abundance: .; j_gene: TRBJ1-2; d_gene: .; CDR3aa: CASSDGVSAGYTF; CDR3nt: TGTGCCAGCAGTGATGGAGTTTCGGCGGGCTACACCTTC